The present entry profiles one T cell receptor (beta chain) with its context. This clone was seen only a few times. Its antigen is currently not known. Per-nucleotide qualities are absent, and no much larger clonotype sits a single base away. The cohort was made up of 500 to 850 healthy bone marrow donors. Cohort members were all nominally healthy when sampled, although unrecorded immune exposures were likely present. The donor was CMV seropositive and belonged to the group of 250 to 300 seropositive cohort members. A peripheral blood sample was collected from each donor, and TCR beta sequencing was performed on peripheral blood mononuclear cells. The Qiagen DNeasy Blood Extraction Kit was used to extract genomic DNA from the blood cell samples. This entry belongs to a study of cytomegalovirus exposure and HLA in healthy donors (dated by TCRdb to about 2017). The study in broad terms: In an earlier analysis of under 750 of the donors, 250 to 350 Gb of sequence data and some 100 million unique TCR beta sequences from roughly 180 million T cells were reported. The number of donors typed differed by locus, with 629-630 for A, B, C, DRB1 and DQB1, around 560 for DQA1, under 610 for DPA1, and about 450 for DPB1. The study used immunosequencing to profile the T cell repertoires of approximately 690 subjects and linked those repertoires to cytomegalovirus serostatus. Alongside the repertoire data, information on donor age, sex, ethnicity and CMV serostatus was compiled. The study aimed to test whether signatures of past pathogen exposure could be identified by cataloging public T cell receptors. To decide whether each TCR beta V gene segment behaved as functional or pseudogenic, an earlier analysis of some 540 of the donors relied on high-throughput TCR beta sequencing. All discovery cohort repertoires had been generated using a single sequencing platform. To predict cytomegalovirus infection status, the study brought together high-throughput TCR immunosequencing, statistical association of individual TCRs with disease status, and machine learning. An early release that covered about 640 HLA-typed donors contained approximately 300 gigabases of sequencing data and roughly 84 million unique TCR sequences. Rather than drawing on any new phenotypic data, the later analysis identified candidate immune exposures from TCR beta sequences and the way those sequences occurred across donors. A later analysis re-examined previously published TCR beta repertoires from 600 to 700 donors and added high-resolution HLA genotyping to investigate patterns of TCR occurrence. Across 300 to 400 genotyped donors of the cohort, an average of about 240,000 unique TCR beta nucleotide sequences per donor were sequenced, and approximately 19% of those sequences were non-productive. Because of strong linkage in the cohort, four to six DR-DQ haplotypes were treated as single units for association and clustering. In a later genetic analysis, genome-wide SNP genotypes for about 55% of the roughly 670 donors were used, and that subset was treated as a discovery cohort. Of the 350 to 400 genotyped donors, approximately 83% fell in the genetic ancestry cluster associated with self-reported Caucasian donors. Class I and class II HLA loci were covered by the typing at four-digit resolution. A separate validation cohort of roughly 120 different subjects was used in addition to the 666-subject first cohort.

The library was obtained by the immunoSEQ multiplex PCR assay. The multiplex PCR relied on a mix of 60 forward primers for TCR Vbeta segments and 13 reverse primers for TCR Jbeta segments. The CDR3 region of rearranged TCR beta genes was amplified from genomic DNA with a multiplex PCR assay. The amplified TCR beta libraries were sequenced on the Illumina HiSeq System as 87-base-pair reads. The study's own analysis went as follows. In a later analysis, tens of millions of unique TCR beta chains were counted across the 500 to 850 repertoires, and approximately 11 million of these chains were shared by at least two donors. Raw reads were error-corrected and collapsed into unique sequences by a nearest-neighbor algorithm in which closely related sequences were merged to remove PCR and sequencing errors. Alignment of CDR3 sequences to IMGT reference sequences was used to assign V, D and J gene segments. For a sequence to be retained, a match of at least six nucleotides to both a V gene segment and a J gene segment was required. Rearrangements were classified as productive when the CDR3 lacked stop codons and remained in frame with V and J, and all other rearrangements were classified as non-productive. Following IMGT convention, CDR3 was defined as the stretch from the second conserved V-encoded cysteine up to the conserved J-encoded phenylalanine. The earlier analysis of a few hundred of the donors excluded sequences that lacked an unambiguous match to a single V gene segment. In an earlier analysis of a few hundred of the donors, V segments were called functional above 56.7% productive rearrangements and were called segregating when the between-donor standard deviation exceeded 5%. A statistical classification framework was developed to diagnose cytomegalovirus status using the catalog of TCR beta chain sequences. In a later analysis, V and J genes were assigned by comparing TCR nucleotide sequences against IMGT/GENE-DB human TR gene sequences. A later analysis assigned CDR3 sequences and most-parsimonious VDJ recombination scenarios with the TCRdist pipeline. In a later analysis, every TCR beta chain was defined by the combination of its CDR3 amino acid sequence and its V-gene family, and reads without a unique V-gene family were dropped. As a way to deal with suspected cross-contamination and a sequencing artifact, a later analysis dropped 450 to 600 nucleotide sequences that were highly shared and had low generation probability. A later analysis calculated a clonal expansion index for each public chain from normalized within-repertoire ranks of inferred template counts. In a later analysis, generation probabilities were computed with a VDJ recombination model fitted to out-of-frame rearrangements, and the resulting probabilities were checked against IGoR. A later analysis scored TCR-TCR, TCR-HLA and TCR-CMV co-occurrence with hypergeometric tests, applying a repertoire-size bias correction to TCR pairs. False discovery rates were estimated in a later analysis by permuting HLA or CMV assignments 20 times. In a later analysis, co-occurring TCRs were grouped using DBSCAN, and TCRdist sequence similarity was added for clustering within HLA-allele-positive subsets. Co-occurrence clustering excluded repertoires with fewer than 30,000 or more than 120,000 public chains, plus five with anomalous nucleotide sharing. TCRdb took over this immuneACCESS table, retaining in-frame rearrangements with V and J assigned. Such tables are incomplete; in checked studies, under half of the missing clones stem from an unresolved V gene, and the remainder is unexplained. V, J and clone size are those of that table, while D and trimming were read from the DNA. The sample table shows 55,000 to 70,000 clones, and roughly 70% are seen once. In total, the top ten clones hold approximately 19% of the sample.

Findings and caveats that apply to the study as a whole: When HLA alleles, especially DR and DQ, strongly co-occurred, attributing TCR associations to individual alleles was difficult. Specific HLA alleles were associated with roughly 16,000 TCR beta sequences at a false discovery rate of 0.05 in a later analysis. According to a later genetic analysis, donors in an Asian-associated ancestry cluster had fewer N-insertions in productive TCRs than the approximately 710-donor mean. While some public TCRs were present in many individuals, most TCR sequences turned up only very rarely across donors. Because HLA typing was unavailable for some donors at each locus, only the typed subset was used in association tests. In both the original and validation cohorts, the classifier was reported to diagnose cytomegalovirus status with high specificity and sensitivity. The cohort was sequenced for TCR beta chains only, and without alpha or paired-chain data the features that could be detected were limited. In a later analysis, HLA-associated TCR beta chains showed more clonal expansion and lower generation probabilities than non-associated chains that were equally common. A total of about 180 TCR beta chains were listed by the study as associated with cytomegalovirus. Linkage disequilibrium might explain the correlated functional status among segregating V segments, but an unknown experimental factor could not be excluded. In a later analysis, most CMV-associated TCR beta chains were found to appear HLA-restricted, with HLA associations seemingly driven largely by CMV exposure. A few of the identified cytomegalovirus-associated TCR beta chains were confirmed in vitro to be specific for cytomegalovirus antigens. Several of the top co-occurrence clusters appeared to be linked to parvovirus B19, influenza, CMV and Epstein-Barr virus, according to a later analysis. The earlier analysis of around 600 of the donors excluded roughly 16 rarely observed V segments, including chromosome 9 orphons, because counts were too low. Roughly uniform sequencing depth across donors was assumed in presence/absence analyses, although this assumption may not hold. The only immune exposure information available for the cohort was CMV serostatus. A group of highly shared sequence variants was considered likely to be a technical artifact of the sequencing pipeline. In a later analysis, the rate of TCR association differed among HLA loci, with DRB1 alleles having the most associated TCRs and HLA-C alleles having the fewest. A further reported finding was that TCR beta sequences accurately predicted the HLA-A and HLA-B alleles for most subjects in the first cohort. An earlier analysis of some 590 of the donors showed that most TCR beta V segments appeared in productive rearrangements either about 87% or about 30% of the time, which broadly matched IMGT annotations. In a later genetic analysis, a missense DCLRE1C variant was associated with V-gene and J-gene trimming of TCR beta chains, and the association was replicated in an independent cohort. According to the authors, the approach could potentially be generalized to other disease states and immunological phenotypes.

The material sequenced was PBMCs. The clonotype originates from a woman aged 60-75 years in good health and CMV-seropositive.

The CDR3 loop reads CASSQDGPTGGYTF. The nucleotide sequence is given as TGCGCCAGCAGCCAAGATGGGCCCACCGGAGGCTACACCTTC. The chain links TRBV4-1 with TRBJ1-2; the D gene cannot be resolved reliably. CDR1 and CDR2, per the germline V gene, are MGHRA and YSYEKL. Trimming removed 0 bases from V and 8 bases from J, leaving 13 bases between the germline ends. Taken from cysteine to phenylalanine, the CDR3 has 14 residues. Just the 42-base CDR3 DNA is kept, in frame starting at base 1.